These 10 T cell receptor beta chains came from one sample sequenced in a study of response to subunit inactivated influenza vaccine. TCRdb reprocessed the RT-PCR reads via MiXCR and lists one record per CDR3 protein. The sample lists 530,000 or so distinct CDR3 sequences, over 9.5% occurring once. This specimen was PBMCs from blood, taken on the day of vaccination. These receptors originate from a man in his fifties who received an inactivated influenza vaccine.

The V and J genes are TRBV3-1 and TRBJ2-3; D is possibly TRBD2 (5 bases). This CDR3 spans 15 amino acids. Trimming took 4 bases from V and 3 from J, leaving 14 bases between them. Germline V CDR1 and CDR2: LGHDT, YNNKEL (reference sequence). CDR3 amino acids: CASSLSVGSTDTQYF. CDR3 nucleotides: TGTGCCAGCAGCCTCTCAGTGGGGAGTACAGATACGCAGTATTTT.

The rearrangement links TRBV5-1 to TRBJ2-6; no definite D call. Trimming pared 5 bases from V and 3 bases from J, leaving 9 bases between. Germline V gives CDR1 SGHRS, CDR2 YFSETQ. There are 14 residues in the CDR3. CDR3 DNA: TGCGCCAGCAGTCTCCTTGATGGGGCCAACGTCCTGACTTTC. This encodes CASSLLDGANVLTF.

The chain joins TRBV5-5 to TRBJ1-5; 7 nucleotides line up with TRBD1. Germline values: CDR1 SGHKS, CDR2 YYEKEE (reference sequence). The CDR3 contains 16 residues. J was trimmed by 3 bases and V by 0 bases; bases with no gene match: 6. Here the CDR3 DNA reads TGTGCCAGCAGCTTGGCCGGGACAGCGCTCAATCAGCCCCAGCATTTT. Its protein is CASSLAGTALNQPQHF.

This chain links TRBV2 with TRBJ2-1; 8 bases fit TRBD2. V was clipped by 3 bases and J by 5 bases; unmatched bases: 18. CDR3 length: 19 amino acids. In germline, CDR1 is SNHLY, CDR2 FYNNEI. DNA of the CDR3: TGTGCCAGCAGTGATACGATTGCGGGGGGTGTACCAGAACACAATGAGCAGTTCTTC. Its translation: CASSDTIAGGVPEHNEQFF.

The chain has TRBV29-1 and TRBJ2-5, with a weak D call TRBD2 (6 bases). The V end lost 7 bases, the J end lost 6 bases, and 18 bases lay between the germline ends. CDR1 SQVTM and CDR2 ANQGSEA come from the germline V gene. This CDR3 is built from 13 residues. The CDR3 loop is CSGGGGGEQTQYF. The CDR3 DNA reads as TGCAGCGGGGGAGGTGGGGGTGAACAGACCCAGTACTTC.

This clonotype was recorded a few times. V and J are TRBV20-1 and TRBJ2-7; D assignment may be TRBD1 or TRBD2 (5 bases each). V was clipped by 5 bases and J by 2 bases, with 16 bases between them. The germline CDR1 and CDR2 sequences are DFQATT and SNEGSKA (reference sequence). CDR3 size: 14 residues. The CDR3 loop reads CSAPRGRAAYEQYF. CDR3 coding DNA: TGCAGTGCTCCCCGGGGCAGGGCGGCCTACGAGCAGTACTTC.

There are many counts of this clonotype. Here the CDR3 DNA reads TGTGCCAGCAGCCCACCTGGGGCCAACGTCCTGACTTTC. It codes for CASSPPGANVLTF. The chain has TRBV18 and TRBJ2-6; D ambiguous. Trimming removed 8 bases at V and 2 bases at J, with 7 bases between. The CDR3 runs 13 residues. Germline lookup yields CDR1 KGHSH and CDR2 LQKENI. Filled out from reference TRBV18 and TRBJ2-6, the complete variable domain reads NAGVMQNPRHLVRRRGQEARLRCSPMKGHSHVYWYRQLPEEGLKFMVYLQKENIIDESGMPKERFSAEFPKEGPSILRIQQVVRGDSAAYFCASSPPGANVLTFGAGSRLTVL.

This clonotype was seen only a few times. The J gene is TRBJ2-2, the V gene TRBV2; 14 bases line up with TRBD2. J gave up 5 bases and V 5 bases, and 13 bases lay outside the gene matches. The CDR3 covers 19 residues. Per germline, CDR1 SNHLY and CDR2 FYNNEI. The CDR3 is CASSSPGLAGVSRTGELFF. Here the CDR3 DNA reads TGTGCCAGCAGTTCTCCGGGACTAGCGGGGGTATCGAGAACCGGGGAGCTGTTTTTT.

The rearrangement joins TRBV14 to TRBJ2-5, with D unclear. Trimming took off 3 bases at V and 3 bases at J, with 11 bases between the two ends. In germline, CDR1 is SGHDN, CDR2 FVKESK. The CDR3 runs 14 residues. The CDR3 nucleotides read TGTGCCAGCAGCCACCCGTGGTTAAAAGAGACCCAGTACTTC. It is translated as CASSHPWLKETQYF. Full variable domain (missing parts from reference TRBV14 and TRBJ2-5): EAGVTQFPSHSVIEKGQTVTLRCDPISGHDNLYWYRRVMGKEIKFLLHFVKESKQDESGMPNNRFLAERTGGTYSTLKVQPAELEDSGVYFCASSHPWLKETQYFGPGTRLLVL.

CDR3 nucleotide sequence: TGTGCCAGCAGCTTAGCTCCGGGAACAGCAGATACGCAGTATTTT. This translates into CASSLAPGTADTQYF. This chain links TRBV11-1 with TRBJ2-3, with D perhaps TRBD2 (5 bases). CDR3 length: 15 residues. Germline loops: CDR1 SGHAT, CDR2 FQDESV (reference sequence). The V and J ends lost 0 bases and 4 bases respectively, with 11 bases between them.